This T cell receptor beta chain derives from a study of T cell responses to AZD1222 COVID-19 vaccine. Study findings and constraints: There were mostly white British donors and more females than males, and clonal diversity was possibly underestimated. Vaccine-related CD4 TCRs covered spike, predominating at 160-218 and 743-854. Seropositivity was recorded at baseline in only six AZD1222 recipients.

Sequenced by immunoSEQ multiplex PCR; TCRdb stores in-frame clones only, minus some. This sample has about 130,000 clones, with about 93% found just once. Regarding this clone: The antigen is unknown.

V shed 5 bases and J 4 bases; nucleotides not matched to a gene: 10. The CDR3 has 15 residues. Germline lookup yields CDR1 MDHEN and CDR2 SYDVKM. The rearrangement uses TRBV28 and TRBJ2-7; 8 nucleotides agree with TRBD1. The input for sequencing was peripheral blood, taken on day 0 of AZD1222 vaccination. This receptor was obtained from an adult in good health. Here the CDR3 DNA reads TGTGCCAGCAGTCCTCAGGGGGCTTTCCGTTACGAGCAGTACTTC. This codes for CASSPQGAFRYEQYF.